This T cell receptor (beta chain) was observed in a study of blood T cell repertoires in COVID-19. Background on the study: T cells, B-cell-depleted T cells, or PBMCs provided the cDNA or gDNA that served as material.

Per the original methods: Reference gene primer amplification in the assay estimated nucleated cell counts. The assay was immunoSEQ multiplex PCR, and TCRdb's table has in-frame clones only and misses some. The V and J calls and clone size are taken from that table; D and trimming were inferred from the DNA. The sample lists about 670,000 clones, 80% to 90% occurring once. The J segment lost 0 bases and the V segment lost 3 bases, leaving 10 bases of the junction unmatched. The CDR3 sequence is 18 residues long. CDR1 LNHDA and CDR2 SQIVND come from the germline V gene (reference sequence). This receptor was obtained from a woman aged 18-35 years with acute or convalescent COVID-19. Source material: peripheral blood. The chain recombines TRBV19 with TRBJ1-5; 8 bases fit TRBD1. CDR3 coding DNA: TGTGCCAGTAGTATCCCCCTCGGGCAGGGGGCTAGCAATCAGCCCCAGCATTTT. Translated: CASSIPLGQGASNQPQHF.